This T cell receptor (beta chain) comes out of a study of blood T cell repertoires in COVID-19. The sample holds one count of this clone. The CDR3 runs to 12 residues. V was trimmed by 2 bases and J by 7 bases, leaving 8 bases between them. Each recovered donor of Cohort 3 presented with two negative PCRs, clearance, or symptom resolution. This table comes from immunoSEQ multiplex PCR, and its TCRdb copy is limited to in-frame clones, with some not included. Here the sample spans 330,000 or so clones, more than 85% being singletons. The V and J genes are TRBV12-3 or TRBV12-4 and TRBJ1-2, with D possibly being TRBD1 (6 bases). The sample taken for sequencing was PBMCs or T cells enriched from blood (not recorded which). The clonotype comes from a woman aged 30 to 39 who had recovered from COVID-19. As DNA, the CDR3 is TGTGCCAGCAGTTTAATGGACAGTGGCTACACCTTC. It codes for CASSLMDSGYTF.